The source of this TCR beta chain is a study of preoperative IRX-2 immunotherapy in early breast cancer. Sample treatment: preoperative locoregional IRX-2 cytokine immunotherapy. Preoperative locoregional IRX-2 cytokine immunotherapy was tested in the phase Ib source study. The protocol was immunoSEQ multiplex PCR, while the TCRdb copy is restricted to in-frame clones and leaves out a portion. The sample consists of roughly 25,000 clones, 80% to 90% of them appearing once. The ends lost 0 bases at V and 0 bases at J; junction bases unmatched: 2. The length of the CDR3 is 15 residues. Germline V gene sequence: CDR1 SGHRS, CDR2 YFSETQ.

The sequencing here drew on tumor tissue, taken after IRX-2 immunotherapy. The origin of this receptor is a human donor with breast cancer. The chain uses TRBV5-1 and TRBJ1-1; the match to TRBD1 covers 7 bases. The CDR3 region is CASSLGQGLNTEAFF. The CDR3, as DNA: TGCGCCAGCAGCTTGGGACAGGGTTTGAACACTGAAGCTTTCTTT.